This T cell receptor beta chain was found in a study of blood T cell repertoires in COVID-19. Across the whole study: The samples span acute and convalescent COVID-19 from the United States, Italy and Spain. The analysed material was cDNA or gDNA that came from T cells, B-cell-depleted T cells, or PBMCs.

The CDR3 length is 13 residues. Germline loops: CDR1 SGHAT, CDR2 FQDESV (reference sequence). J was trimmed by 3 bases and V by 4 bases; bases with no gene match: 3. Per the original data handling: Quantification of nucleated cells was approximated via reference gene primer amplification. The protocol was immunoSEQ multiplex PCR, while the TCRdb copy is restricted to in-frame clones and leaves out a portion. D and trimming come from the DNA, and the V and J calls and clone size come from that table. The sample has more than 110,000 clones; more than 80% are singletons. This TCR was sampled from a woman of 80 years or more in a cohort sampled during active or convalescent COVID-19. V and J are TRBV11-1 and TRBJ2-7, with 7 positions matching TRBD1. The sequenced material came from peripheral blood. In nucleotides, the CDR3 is TGTGCCAGCAGCTCATCAGGGGGCTACGAGCAGTACTTC. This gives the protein CASSSSGGYEQYF.